What follows is one T cell receptor beta chain and its context. The data were taken from a study of blood T cell repertoires in COVID-19. About the study: Sites across the United States, Italy and Spain contributed samples from acute and convalescent COVID-19. Sources were T cells, B-cell-depleted T cells, or PBMCs; the material itself was cDNA or gDNA.

In the authors' workflow: Estimates of nucleated cell counts were drawn from the amplification of reference gene primers. TCRdb's copy holds only in-frame clones and misses some; the assay was immunoSEQ multiplex PCR. Clone size and V and J calls were adopted from that table, with D and trimming inferred from the DNA. Among approximately 53,000 clones listed, roughly 80% were seen once. From germline, CDR1 is SGHVS and CDR2 FQNEAQ. The CDR3 spans 17 residues. V was clipped by 4 bases and J by 0 bases, with 16 bases between them. The gene calls are TRBV7-8 and TRBJ1-3, with D unresolved. The source material was peripheral blood. The sequence was collected from a woman aged 55-69 years with acute or convalescent COVID-19. The CDR3 sequence: CASSSSPQSISGNTIYF. CDR3 sequence (DNA): TGTGCCAGCAGCTCGTCGCCACAGTCCATCTCTGGAAACACCATATATTTT.